This TCR beta chain was found in a study of CD8 T cells in Susac syndrome. Whole-study context: Patients with Susac syndrome were therapy-naive, on corticosteroids, or on intravenous immunoglobulin alone at blood draw.

Germline V CDR1 and CDR2: SGDLS, YYNGEE. V was shortened by 0 bases and J by 7 bases, with 13 bases between the two germline ends. CDR3 size: 14 residues. After extraction with the RNeasy kit, about 0.5 to 1 ug of the RNA was reverse transcribed using random hexamers. TCRdb redid the calling of the immunoSEQ multiplex PCR reads with MiXCR, one entry per CDR3 protein. Of 150,000 to 200,000 distinct CDR3 sequences in the sample, roughly 90% are singletons; the top ten hold approximately 0.086%. The V and J genes are TRBV9 and TRBJ1-2; D gene uncertain. What was sequenced was CD4+ T cells from PBMCs. The clonotype originates from a human donor with Susac syndrome. The CDR3: CASSVASSASGYTF. CDR3 DNA: TGTGCCAGCAGCGTAGCGAGTTCAGCTTCTGGCTACACCTTC.